A single sample is the source of the 13 T cell receptor beta chains below, sequenced in a study of brain T cells in children with intractable seizures. Time point specified: blood from clinic visit 5 months post-surgery; TSC patient then seizure free. Generated by immunoSEQ multiplex PCR, the TCRdb table keeps only in-frame clones and is missing some. The repertoire has approximately 330,000 clones, about 93% of them found once; the top ten carry under 7%. The source was peripheral blood, collected 4 to 5 months after surgery. These receptors were collected from a boy less than two years old with tuberous sclerosis and intractable seizures.

This chain connects TRBV7-8 to TRBJ1-1; D ambiguous. The length of the CDR3 is 14 residues. Deletions cut 1 base from V and 1 base from J, with 7 bases between. Germline V CDR1 and CDR2: SGHVS, FQNEAQ. For the CDR3, the DNA is TGTGCCAGCAGCTTAGATTTCTCGAACACTGAAGCTTTCTTT. It yields the protein CASSLDFSNTEAFF.

The chain links TRBV6-2 or TRBV6-3 to TRBJ1-1, with a possible D match to TRBD1 (5 bases). V shed 3 bases and J shed 10 bases, with 12 bases lying between them. Germline values: CDR1 MNHEY, CDR2 SVGEGT. The CDR3 loop spans 12 amino acids. CDR3 DNA sequence: TGTGCCAGCAGTTATCTGGGGGGGACAGCTTTCTTT. It yields the protein CASSYLGGTAFF.

J is TRBJ2-5 and V is TRBV30; D is uncertain. CDR3 length: 10 residues. Germline V gives CDR1 GTSNPN, CDR2 SVGIG (reference sequence). Deletions cut 2 bases from V and 5 bases from J, with 3 bases between. Written as DNA, the CDR3 is TGTGCCTGGAGTATGGAGACCCAGTACTTC. Translating gives CAWSMETQYF. Combining the CDR3 with reference TRBV30 and TRBJ2-5 gives the whole variable domain SQTIHQWPATLVQPVGSPLSLECTVEGTSNPNLYWYRQAAGRGLQLLFYSVGIGQISSEVPQNLSASRPQDRQFILSSKKLLLSDSGFYLCAWSMETQYFGPGTRLLVL.

This chain uses TRBV20-1 with TRBJ2-1, with TRBD2 identical over 15 bases. The V gene end was trimmed by 3 bases and the J gene end by 5 bases; junction bases not matched to a gene: 5. This CDR3 is 16 amino acids long. Germline V gene sequence: CDR1 DFQATT, CDR2 SNEGSKA (reference sequence). The CDR3 bases are TGCAGTGCTAGTTGGACTAGCGGGGGGGTACACAATGAGCAGTTCTTC. Amino acid sequence: CSASWTSGGVHNEQFF.

The rearrangement uses TRBV6-5 and TRBJ1-3, with a possible D match to TRBD1 (6 bases). CDR3 length equals 12 residues. With 9 bases removed from V and 5 bases from J, the gap between germline ends came to 11 bases. Germline V gives CDR1 MNHEY, CDR2 SVGAGI. The CDR3 DNA sequence: TGTGCCAGGGGAGGACAGAGAAACACCATATATTTT. Amino acid sequence: CARGGQRNTIYF.

This chain uses TRBV27 with TRBJ2-7; 9 bases align to TRBD1. The CDR3 is made up of 15 amino acids. Trimming took 2 bases from V and 4 from J; bases not matched to a gene: 6. Looked up from germline, CDR1 is MNHEY and CDR2 is SMNVEV (reference sequence). This chain's CDR3 is CASSLLGQGRYEQYF. The CDR3 nucleotides read TGTGCCAGCAGTTTACTTGGACAGGGGAGGTACGAGCAGTACTTC.

The chain links TRBV6-5 to TRBJ2-3; TRBD2 matches 7 bases. V dropped 5 bases and J dropped 5; count of bases not matched to a gene: 10. The CDR3 consists of 15 residues. CDR1 and CDR2 from the germline V gene are MNHEY and SVGAGI. The CDR3 DNA sequence: TGTGCCAGCAGTCGACTAGCCAGCCCGGGAGATACGCAGTATTTT. Protein: CASSRLASPGDTQYF.

This clone was picked up a small number of times. The chain recombines TRBV7-2 with TRBJ1-2; TRBD1 aligns across 8 bases. With 0 bases clipped from V and 2 bases from J, the junction kept 5 bases outside the gene matches. The CDR3 consists of 16 residues. CDR1 and CDR2 from the germline V gene are SGHTA and FQGNSA. The CDR3 nucleotides are TGTGCCAGCAGCTTAGCCCGGCAGGGGGCCAACTATGGCTACACCTTC. Protein: CASSLARQGANYGYTF.

This sequence joins TRBV30 and TRBJ2-3; 7 positions agree with TRBD1. Trimming took 5 bases from V and 2 from J; bases not matched to a gene: 7. The germline V gene encodes CDR1 GTSNPN and CDR2 SVGIG (reference sequence). This CDR3 spans 14 amino acids. DNA of the CDR3: TGTGCCTGGGCCGGGACAGTGATCACAGATACGCAGTATTTT. It codes for CAWAGTVITDTQYF.

The chain combines TRBV11-2 with TRBJ2-7, with D unclear. This CDR3 is 11 amino acids long. The V end lost 6 bases, the J end lost 3 bases, and 6 bases lay between the germline ends. Germline CDR1 reads SGHAT; CDR2 reads FQNNGV. The CDR3 coding sequence is TGTGCCAGCAGTATAGACTACGAGCAGTACTTC. This translates into CASSIDYEQYF.

The gene calls are TRBV19 and TRBJ1-5; 12 bases align to TRBD1. J lost 3 bases, V lost 7 bases, and 4 bases had no gene match. CDR1 and CDR2 (germline): LNHDA, SQIVND (reference sequence). The CDR3 is made up of 15 amino acids. CDR3 DNA sequence: TGTGCCAGTACCGGGACAGGGGGCCCCAATCAGCCCCAGCATTTT. Amino acids: CASTGTGGPNQPQHF.

A note on this clone: The junction shows a germline mismatch at one end, possibly a read error. The V call is TRBV7-7, the J call TRBJ2-3; D possibly corresponds to TRBD1 (5 bases). The CDR3 is 14 residues long. CDR1 is SSHAT, CDR2 FNYEAQ, per germline (reference sequence). DNA of the CDR3: TGTGCTAGCAGCATAGGGGTTCGCGCAGATACGCAGTATTTT. Translating it yields CASSIGVRADTQYF. Based on the CDR3 plus reference TRBV7-7 and TRBJ2-3, the full variable domain is GAGVSQSPRYKVTKRGQDVTLRCDPISSHATLYWYQQALGQGPEFLTYFNYEAQPDKSGLPSDRFSAERPEGSISTLTIQRTEQRDSAMYRCASSIGVRADTQYFGPGTRLTVL.

The table lists this clone with a count of one. The chain links TRBV12-3 or TRBV12-4 to TRBJ2-1; perhaps D is TRBD1 or TRBD2 (5 bases each). V was shortened by 3 bases and J by 8 bases, with 8 bases between the two germline ends. This CDR3 comprises 12 residues. Here the CDR3 reads CASSLGRDEQFF. The CDR3 nucleotides read TGTGCCAGCAGTTTGGGACGGGATGAGCAGTTCTTC.